The T cell receptor (beta chain) described here comes from a study of regulatory T cells in long-lasting Graves disease. Stated time point: newly diagnosed GD, antithyroid drugs for less than 3 months. Extracted PBMC RNA gave rise to the TCR library. With iRepertoire HTBI primers and Arm-PCR of CDR3 regions, TCR beta libraries were built. Each CDR3 protein is one row after TCRdb ran MiXCR on the multiplex PCR reads. The table has about 470,000 distinct CDR3 sequences, more than 13% seen once. These data were likewise used in another study, on T cells in Graves' hyperthyroidism and ophthalmopathy. Per that paper: The HTBI primer set drove a first-round RT-PCR of the TCR CDR3. Most thyroid clonotypes with frequency above 0.001 were detected in blood.

The TCR sequence derives from a woman aged 25-40 years with Graves disease. The specimen was peripheral blood mononuclear cells (PBMCs), collected at new diagnosis, from a patient treated with antithyroid drugs.

CDR3 amino acids: CASKMDRGGETQYF. The CDR3 DNA follows: TGTGCCAGCAAAATGGACAGGGGGGGGGAGACCCAGTACTTC. The chain couples TRBV6-1 to TRBJ2-5; TRBD1 matches at 10 bases. Looked up from germline, CDR1 is MNHNS and CDR2 is SASEGT. J was trimmed by 5 bases and V by 7 bases; bases with no gene match: 7. The length of the CDR3 is 14 residues.